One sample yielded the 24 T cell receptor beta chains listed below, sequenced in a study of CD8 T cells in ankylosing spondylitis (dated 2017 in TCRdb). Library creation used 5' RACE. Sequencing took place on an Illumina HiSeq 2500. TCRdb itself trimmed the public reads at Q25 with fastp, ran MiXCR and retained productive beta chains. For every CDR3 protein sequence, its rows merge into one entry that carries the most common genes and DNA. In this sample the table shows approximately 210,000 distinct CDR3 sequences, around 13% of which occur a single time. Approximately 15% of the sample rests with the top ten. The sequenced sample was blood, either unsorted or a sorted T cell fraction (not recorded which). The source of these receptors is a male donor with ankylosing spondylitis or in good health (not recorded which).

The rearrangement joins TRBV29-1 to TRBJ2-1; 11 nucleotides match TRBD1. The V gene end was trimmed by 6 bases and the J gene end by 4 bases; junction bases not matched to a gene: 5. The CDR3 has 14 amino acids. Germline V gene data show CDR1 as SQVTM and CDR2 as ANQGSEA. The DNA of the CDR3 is TGCAGCGTCTTAGGACAGGGGGCTTACAATGAGCAGTTCTTC. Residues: CSVLGQGAYNEQFF.

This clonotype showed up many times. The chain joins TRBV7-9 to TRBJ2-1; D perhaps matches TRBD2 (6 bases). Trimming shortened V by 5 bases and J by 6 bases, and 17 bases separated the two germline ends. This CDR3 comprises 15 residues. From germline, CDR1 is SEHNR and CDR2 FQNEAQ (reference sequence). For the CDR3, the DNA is TGTGCCAGCAGCCCGCGGGGTACCCCTTCCAATGAGCAGTTCTTC. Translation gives CASSPRGTPSNEQFF.

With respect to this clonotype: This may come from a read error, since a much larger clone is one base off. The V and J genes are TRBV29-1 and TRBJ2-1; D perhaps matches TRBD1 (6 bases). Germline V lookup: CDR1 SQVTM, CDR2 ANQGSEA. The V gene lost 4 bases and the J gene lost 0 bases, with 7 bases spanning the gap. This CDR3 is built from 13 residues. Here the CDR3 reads CSVVDSSYNEQFF. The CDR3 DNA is TGCAGCGTTGTGGACAGCTCCTACAATGAGCAGTTCTTC.

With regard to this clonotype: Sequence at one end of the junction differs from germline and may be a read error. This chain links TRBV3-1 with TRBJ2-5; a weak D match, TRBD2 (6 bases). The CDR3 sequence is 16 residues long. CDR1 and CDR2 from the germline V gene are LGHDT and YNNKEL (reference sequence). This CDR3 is CACSFRVYAGKETQYF. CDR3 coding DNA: TGTGCCTGCAGCTTTCGGGTCTACGCGGGGAAAGAGACCCAGTACTTC.

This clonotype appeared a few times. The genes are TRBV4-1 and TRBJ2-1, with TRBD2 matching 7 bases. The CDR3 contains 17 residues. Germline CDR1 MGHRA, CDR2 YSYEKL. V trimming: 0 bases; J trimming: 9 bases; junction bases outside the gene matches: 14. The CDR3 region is CASSQEMPSGVEGEQFF. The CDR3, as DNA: TGCGCCAGCAGCCAAGAAATGCCTAGCGGAGTGGAGGGTGAGCAGTTCTTC.

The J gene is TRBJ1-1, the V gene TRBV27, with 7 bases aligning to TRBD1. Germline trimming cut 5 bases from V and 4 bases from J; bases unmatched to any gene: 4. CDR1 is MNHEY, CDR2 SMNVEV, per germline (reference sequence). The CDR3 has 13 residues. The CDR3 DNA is TGTGCCAGCAGTCCCTGGACAGGCACTGAAGCTTTCTTT. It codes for CASSPWTGTEAFF.

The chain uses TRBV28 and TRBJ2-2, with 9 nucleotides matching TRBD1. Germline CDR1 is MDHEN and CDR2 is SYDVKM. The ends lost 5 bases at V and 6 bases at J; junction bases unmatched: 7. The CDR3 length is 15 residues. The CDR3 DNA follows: TGTGCCAGCAGTCCGACAGGGGGGTACGCCGGGGAGCTGTTTTTT. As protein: CASSPTGGYAGELFF.

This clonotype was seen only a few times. DNA of the CDR3: TGTGCCATCAGTGAGTCCCGAGCGGGAGAAAGGAACACCGGGGAGCTGTTTTTT. Translated, it gives CAISESRAGERNTGELFF. The chain uses TRBV10-3 and TRBJ2-2; 8 positions agree with TRBD2. Germline values: CDR1 ENHRY, CDR2 SYGVKD. The ends lost 0 bases at V and 1 base at J; junction bases unmatched: 7. The CDR3 runs 18 residues.

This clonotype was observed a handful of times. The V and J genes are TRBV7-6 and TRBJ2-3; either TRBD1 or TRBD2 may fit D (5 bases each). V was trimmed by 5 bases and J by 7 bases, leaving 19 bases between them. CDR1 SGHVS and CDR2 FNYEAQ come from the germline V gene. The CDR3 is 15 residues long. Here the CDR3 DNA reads TGTGCCAGCAGCCCCCCCTGGGAGAGGGGAAATACGCAGTATTTT. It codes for CASSPPWERGNTQYF.

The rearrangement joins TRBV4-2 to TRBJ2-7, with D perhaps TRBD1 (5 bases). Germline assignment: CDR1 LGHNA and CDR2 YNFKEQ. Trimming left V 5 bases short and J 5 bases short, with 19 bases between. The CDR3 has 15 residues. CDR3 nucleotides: TGTGCCAGCAGCGGAGAATCAAGGGGCCCCCACGAGCAGTACTTC. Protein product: CASSGESRGPHEQYF.

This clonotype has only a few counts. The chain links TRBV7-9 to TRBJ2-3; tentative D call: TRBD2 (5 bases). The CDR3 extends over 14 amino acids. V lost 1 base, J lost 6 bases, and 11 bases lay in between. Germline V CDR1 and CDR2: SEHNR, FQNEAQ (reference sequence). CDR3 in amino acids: CASSLGEGFDTQYF. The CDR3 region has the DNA TGTGCCAGCAGCTTAGGAGAGGGCTTCGATACGCAGTATTTT.

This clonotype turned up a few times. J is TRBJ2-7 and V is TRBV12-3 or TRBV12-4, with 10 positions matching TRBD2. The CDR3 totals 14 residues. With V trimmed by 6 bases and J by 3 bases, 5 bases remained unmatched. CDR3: CASSRGLAVYEQYF. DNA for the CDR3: TGTGCCAGCAGCAGAGGACTAGCGGTCTACGAGCAGTACTTC.

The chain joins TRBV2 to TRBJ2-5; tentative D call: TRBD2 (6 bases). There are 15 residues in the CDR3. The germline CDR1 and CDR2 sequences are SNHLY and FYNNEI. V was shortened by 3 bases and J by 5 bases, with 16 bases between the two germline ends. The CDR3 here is CASSEGGMAGETQYF. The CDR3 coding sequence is TGTGCCAGCAGTGAGGGCGGGATGGCCGGGGAGACCCAGTACTTC.

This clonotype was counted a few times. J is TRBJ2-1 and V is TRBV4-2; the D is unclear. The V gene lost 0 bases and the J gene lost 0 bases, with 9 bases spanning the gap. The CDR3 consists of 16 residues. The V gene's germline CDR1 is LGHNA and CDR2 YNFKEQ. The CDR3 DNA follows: TGTGCCAGCAGCCAAGAATTCTCAAGCTCCTACAATGAGCAGTTCTTC. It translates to CASSQEFSSSYNEQFF.

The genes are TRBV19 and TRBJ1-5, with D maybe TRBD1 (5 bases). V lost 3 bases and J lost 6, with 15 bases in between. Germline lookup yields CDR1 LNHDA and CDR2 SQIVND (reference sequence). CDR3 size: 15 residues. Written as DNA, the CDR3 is TGTGCCAGTAGTATCGCACAGGTGGGAGGTCAGCCCCAGCATTTT. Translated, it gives CASSIAQVGGQPQHF.

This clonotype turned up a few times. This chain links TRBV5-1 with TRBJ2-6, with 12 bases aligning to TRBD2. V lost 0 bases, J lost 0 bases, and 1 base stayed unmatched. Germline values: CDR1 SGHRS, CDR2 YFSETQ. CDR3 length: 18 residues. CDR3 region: CASSLAGLAGSGANVLTF. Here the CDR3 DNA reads TGCGCCAGCAGCTTGGCGGGACTAGCGGGCTCTGGGGCCAACGTCCTGACTTTC.

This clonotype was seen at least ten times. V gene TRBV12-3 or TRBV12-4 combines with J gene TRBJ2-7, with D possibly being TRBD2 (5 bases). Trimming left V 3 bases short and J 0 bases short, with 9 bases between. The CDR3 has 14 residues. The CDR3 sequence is CASSLGDISYEQYF. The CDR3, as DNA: TGTGCCAGCAGTTTGGGAGACATCTCCTACGAGCAGTACTTC.

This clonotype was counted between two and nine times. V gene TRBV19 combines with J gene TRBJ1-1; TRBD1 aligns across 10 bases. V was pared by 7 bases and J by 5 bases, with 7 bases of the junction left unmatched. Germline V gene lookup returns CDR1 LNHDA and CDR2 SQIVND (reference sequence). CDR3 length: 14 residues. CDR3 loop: CASIWTGGKTEAFF. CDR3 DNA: TGTGCCAGTATCTGGACAGGGGGGAAGACTGAAGCTTTCTTT.

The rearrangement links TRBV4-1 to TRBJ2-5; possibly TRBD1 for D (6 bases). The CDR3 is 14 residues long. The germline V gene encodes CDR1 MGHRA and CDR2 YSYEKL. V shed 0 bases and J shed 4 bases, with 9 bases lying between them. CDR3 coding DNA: TGCGCCAGCAGCCAAGATCCACAGGGAGAGACCCAGTACTTC. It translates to CASSQDPQGETQYF.

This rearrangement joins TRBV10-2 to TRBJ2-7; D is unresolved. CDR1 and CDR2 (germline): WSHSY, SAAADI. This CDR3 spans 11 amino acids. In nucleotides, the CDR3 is TGCTGGCGCAGCTCGACCTACGAGCAGTACTTC. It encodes CWRSSTYEQYF.

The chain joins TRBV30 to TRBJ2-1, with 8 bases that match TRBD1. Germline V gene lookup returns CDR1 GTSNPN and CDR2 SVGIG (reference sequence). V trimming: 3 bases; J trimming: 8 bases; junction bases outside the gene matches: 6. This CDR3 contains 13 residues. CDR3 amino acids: CAWSQGAFDEQFF. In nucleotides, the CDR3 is TGTGCCTGGAGCCAGGGGGCGTTCGATGAGCAGTTCTTC.

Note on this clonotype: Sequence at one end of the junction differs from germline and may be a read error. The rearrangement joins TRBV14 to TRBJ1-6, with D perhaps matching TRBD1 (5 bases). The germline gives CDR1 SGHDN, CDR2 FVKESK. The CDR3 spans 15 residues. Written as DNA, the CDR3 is TGTGCCAGCATCCAATTAGGGGTTGGGAATTCACCCCTCCACTTT. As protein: CASIQLGVGNSPLHF.

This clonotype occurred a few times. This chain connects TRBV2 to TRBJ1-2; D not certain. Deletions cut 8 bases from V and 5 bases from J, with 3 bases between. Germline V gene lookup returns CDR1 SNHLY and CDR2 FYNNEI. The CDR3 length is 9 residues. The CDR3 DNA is TGTGCCAGCGGGTATGGCTACACCTTC. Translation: CASGYGYTF. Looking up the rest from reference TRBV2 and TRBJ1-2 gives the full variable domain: EPEVTQTPSHQVTQMGQEVILRCVPISNHLYFYWYRQILGQKVEFLVSFYNNEISEKSEIFDDQFSVERPDGSNFTLKIRSTKLEDSAMYFCASGYGYTFGSGTRLTVV.

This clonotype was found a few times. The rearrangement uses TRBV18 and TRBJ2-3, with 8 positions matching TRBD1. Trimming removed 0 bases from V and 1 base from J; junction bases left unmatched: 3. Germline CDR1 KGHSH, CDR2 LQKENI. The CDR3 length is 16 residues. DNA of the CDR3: TGTGCCAGCTCACCACCGATGGGACAGGGCACAGATACGCAGTATTTT. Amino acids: CASSPPMGQGTDTQYF.